The 29 T cell receptor beta chains listed next were all sequenced from one sample in a study of CD8+ T cells in alopecia areata. In each case, RNA was isolated and then reverse transcribed into cDNA as the sequencing template. Measured with immunoSEQ multiplex PCR; TCRdb has only the in-frame clones, and not every one. The sample consists of hundreds of thousands of clones, about 68% of them appearing once. Sequences were derived from CD4+ T cells sorted from blood, sampled at week 0. The receptors originated from a human donor with alopecia areata.

V and J are TRBV29-1 and TRBJ2-3; 9 nucleotides agree with TRBD1. The germline CDR1 and CDR2 sequences are SQVTM and ANQGSEA. The J segment lost 6 bases and the V segment lost 6 bases, leaving 4 bases of the junction unmatched. This CDR3 has 12 amino acids. As DNA, the CDR3 is TGCAGCGTCACAGGGGGCGCCGATACGCAGTATTTT. Translating gives CSVTGGADTQYF.

The chain is built from TRBV2 and TRBJ2-5; D is possibly TRBD1 (6 bases). The V and J ends lost 9 bases and 0 bases respectively, with 11 bases between them. The CDR3 loop spans 13 amino acids. Germline CDR1 is SNHLY and CDR2 is FYNNEI. CDR3 amino acids: CARRGTYQETQYF. CDR3 DNA sequence: TGTGCCAGGAGGGGGACGTACCAAGAGACCCAGTACTTC.

The rearrangement uses TRBV7-2 and TRBJ1-6; a possible D gene is TRBD1 (5 bases). This CDR3 is 15 amino acids long. Germline V CDR1 and CDR2: SGHTA, FQGNSA. The V and J ends lost 5 bases and 0 bases respectively, with 8 bases between them. The CDR3 DNA follows: TGTGCCAGCAGCCGTGACAGCTCCTATAATTCACCCCTCCACTTT. Translating gives CASSRDSSYNSPLHF.

The chain carries TRBV7-8 and TRBJ2-7; D is undetermined. The CDR3 totals 16 residues. V lost 4 bases and J lost 2, with 18 bases in between. Germline lookup yields CDR1 SGHVS and CDR2 FQNEAQ. The CDR3 region is CASSSSRWPGAYEQYF. In DNA, the CDR3 is TGTGCCAGCAGCTCCTCCCGGTGGCCTGGGGCCTACGAGCAGTACTTC.

This chain connects TRBV7-2 to TRBJ2-1; D unclear. The V gene's germline CDR1 is SGHTA and CDR2 FQGNSA. This CDR3 is built from 14 residues. V lost 2 bases and J 6 bases, leaving 11 bases between the germline ends. The CDR3 nucleotides read TGTGCCAGCAGCTTAAACCGGGTCCCCAATGAGCAGTTCTTC. Its protein product is CASSLNRVPNEQFF.

In this sample, this clone turned up once. The chain links TRBV5-1 to TRBJ2-1, with D perhaps matching TRBD1 or TRBD2 (6 bases each). V lost 8 bases, J lost 6 bases, and 15 bases lay in between. CDR1 is SGHRS and CDR2 is YFSETQ in the germline V gene. This CDR3 region has 13 residues. The CDR3 nucleotides read TGCGCCAGTGGCGGGACACCCATCAATGAGCAGTTCTTC. Translation: CASGGTPINEQFF.

This clone was observed once. This chain uses TRBV29-1 with TRBJ2-7; D gene uncertain. CDR3 size: 13 residues. CDR1 is SQVTM and CDR2 is ANQGSEA in the germline V gene. V was pared by 4 bases and J by 2 bases, with 12 bases between. CDR3 loop: CSVAPQVPYEQYF. DNA for the CDR3: TGCAGCGTTGCTCCCCAGGTCCCCTACGAGCAGTACTTC.

The chain is built from TRBV10-3 and TRBJ1-1; D unresolved. CDR1 is ENHRY and CDR2 is SYGVKD in the germline V gene. The V end lost 0 bases, the J end lost 5 bases, and 7 bases lay between the germline ends. The CDR3 runs 13 residues. CDR3 in amino acids: CAISESRRTEAFF. CDR3 coding DNA: TGTGCCATCAGTGAGTCTAGGAGGACTGAAGCTTTCTTT.

V is TRBV11-2 and J is TRBJ1-4; perhaps TRBD1 as D (5 bases). V shed 0 bases and J shed 6 bases, with 14 bases lying between them. The length of the CDR3 is 16 residues. CDR1 and CDR2 (germline): SGHAT, FQNNGV. The CDR3, as DNA: TGTGCCAGCAGCTTAGACGTGTTCCAGGGAGATGAAAAACTGTTTTTT. It specifies CASSLDVFQGDEKLFF.

V is TRBV30 and J is TRBJ1-1, with 8 bases that match TRBD1. The CDR3 is 13 residues long. CDR1 and CDR2 (germline): GTSNPN, SVGIG (reference sequence). Trimming removed 8 bases from V and 1 base from J; junction bases left unmatched: 6. The chain's CDR3 is CAHRTGWNTEAFF. CDR3 bases: TGTGCCCATAGGACAGGGTGGAACACTGAAGCTTTCTTT.

This rearrangement joins TRBV7-3 to TRBJ2-7; D is perhaps TRBD1 or TRBD2 (5 bases each). The CDR3 is made up of 12 amino acids. Germline loops: CDR1 SGHTA, CDR2 FQGTGA. V shed 2 bases and J shed 8 bases, with 10 bases lying between them. The CDR3 DNA reads TGTGCCAGCAGCTTAGGACCGGGACAGCAGTACTTC. Translating gives CASSLGPGQQYF.

V gene TRBV29-1 combines with J gene TRBJ2-3; weak D call: TRBD1 (5 bases). The CDR3 consists of 14 residues. The germline V gene encodes CDR1 SQVTM and CDR2 ANQGSEA. V shed 7 bases and J shed 1 base, with 15 bases lying between them. The CDR3 region is CSGAHGAGTDTQYF. The DNA for the CDR3 is TGCAGCGGGGCCCATGGGGCTGGCACAGATACGCAGTATTTT.

CDR3 coding DNA: TGTGCCAGCCGGCAGGGGAATTCACCCCTCCACTTT. Its translation: CASRQGNSPLHF. V and J are TRBV6-5 and TRBJ1-6, with D tentatively TRBD1 (6 bases). The CDR3 is made up of 12 amino acids. V shed 8 bases and J shed 7 bases, with 9 bases lying between them. CDR1 and CDR2 from the germline V gene are MNHEY and SVGAGI.

V usage is TRBV30 and J usage is TRBJ2-1; a weak D match, TRBD2 (5 bases). This CDR3 is built from 13 residues. V lost 3 bases and J lost 7, with 13 bases in between. The germline V gene encodes CDR1 GTSNPN and CDR2 SVGIG (reference sequence). This CDR3 is CAWRWASPNEQFF. The CDR3 DNA reads as TGTGCCTGGAGGTGGGCTAGCCCGAATGAGCAGTTCTTC.

This chain connects TRBV9 to TRBJ2-3; D possibly uses TRBD1 or TRBD2 (5 bases each). The CDR3 has 15 residues. CDR1 and CDR2 from the germline V gene are SGDLS and YYNGEE. With 0 bases removed from V and 4 bases from J, the gap between germline ends came to 12 bases. The CDR3 nucleotides are TGTGCCAGCAGCGTAGGAGGGGTTCGGTCAGATACGCAGTATTTT. Its protein product is CASSVGGVRSDTQYF.

The chain links TRBV30 to TRBJ2-1, with no clear D. V was trimmed by 1 base and J by 2 bases, leaving 9 bases between them. CDR3 size: 14 residues. Germline assignment: CDR1 GTSNPN and CDR2 SVGIG (reference sequence). This CDR3 is CAWSATTAYNEQFF. CDR3 nucleotide sequence: TGTGCCTGGAGTGCCACAACAGCCTACAATGAGCAGTTCTTC.

This clone appeared a few times. Other DNA sequences in this sample translate to the same CDR3. The chain employs TRBV10-3 and TRBJ1-5; D is uncertain. Germline V gene lookup returns CDR1 ENHRY and CDR2 SYGVKD. V lost 6 bases and J lost 1, with 4 bases in between. This CDR3 has 12 amino acids. Here the CDR3 reads CAIRDSNQPQHF. The CDR3 nucleotides read TGTGCCATCAGAGACAGCAATCAGCCCCAGCATTTT.

This rearrangement joins TRBV4-2 to TRBJ1-6; no reliable D call. CDR3 length equals 15 residues. The V gene's germline CDR1 is LGHNA and CDR2 YNFKEQ. The germline V and J ends were trimmed by 0 bases and 7 bases, with 10 bases remaining between them. CDR3 DNA: TGTGCCAGCAGCCAAGACGAAGGAGGGAATTCACCCCTCCACTTT. Protein product: CASSQDEGGNSPLHF.

The rearrangement links TRBV20-1 to TRBJ1-6; 8 nucleotides match TRBD1. Germline CDR1 is DFQATT and CDR2 is SNEGSKA (reference sequence). The junction had 5 bases not matched to a gene; V was cut back by 5 bases and J by 14 bases. There are 11 residues in the CDR3. The CDR3 loop reads CSAEDRVSLHF. In nucleotides, the CDR3 is TGCAGTGCTGAGGACAGGGTCTCCCTCCACTTT.

V is TRBV4-2 and J is TRBJ2-7, with D perhaps matching TRBD2 (6 bases). This CDR3 region has 15 residues. Trimming pared 5 bases from V and 0 bases from J, leaving 14 bases between. Germline-derived CDR1 and CDR2 are LGHNA and YNFKEQ. CDR3 protein: CASSYRRDFSYEQYF. In DNA form, the CDR3 reads TGTGCCAGCAGCTACCGCCGGGACTTCTCCTACGAGCAGTACTTC.

This chain joins TRBV4-1 and TRBJ1-2, with 7 bases that match TRBD1. Unmatched junction bases numbered 10, after V lost 3 bases and J lost 3 bases. This CDR3 comprises 16 residues. Germline V gene data show CDR1 as MGHRA and CDR2 as YSYEKL. The CDR3 nucleotides are TGCGCCAGCAGCCACCCAGGTGCGGGACAGTACTATGGCTACACCTTC. It codes for CASSHPGAGQYYGYTF.

The genes are TRBV29-1 and TRBJ2-3, with 7 bases aligning to TRBD2. The CDR3 has 14 residues. J gave up 0 bases and V 6 bases, and 6 bases lay outside the gene matches. The germline CDR1 and CDR2 sequences are SQVTM and ANQGSEA. For the CDR3, the DNA is TGCAGCGTGAAACTAGCGAGTAGCACAGATACGCAGTATTTT. The encoded protein is CSVKLASSTDTQYF.

Of note for this clone: Distinct nucleotide sequences in the sample also encode this CDR3. The chain carries TRBV29-1 and TRBJ1-2, with D perhaps matching TRBD1 (5 bases). Trimming removed 4 bases at V and 6 bases at J, with 9 bases between. Germline CDR1 is SQVTM and CDR2 is ANQGSEA. The CDR3 is 11 amino acids. The CDR3 protein is CSVGQGHGYTF. DNA for the CDR3: TGCAGCGTTGGGCAGGGACATGGCTACACCTTC. The complete variable domain, with remaining parts taken from reference TRBV29-1 and TRBJ1-2, reads SAVISQKPSRDICQRGTSLTIQCQVDSQVTMMFWYRQQPGQSLTLIATANQGSEATYESGFVIDKFPISRPNLTFSTLTVSNMSPEDSSIYLCSVGQGHGYTFGSGTRLTVV.

This sequence joins TRBV27 and TRBJ2-1; 8 bases are a match to TRBD1. Looked up from germline, CDR1 is MNHEY and CDR2 is SMNVEV (reference sequence). This CDR3 region has 13 residues. After removal of 6 bases from V and 6 bases from J, the junction contained 4 bases not matched to a gene. DNA of the CDR3: TGTGCCAGCAGCCGACAGGGGTCCAATGAGCAGTTCTTC. This sequence encodes CASSRQGSNEQFF.

The chain uses TRBV4-1 and TRBJ1-1; TRBD1 is a possible D gene (6 bases). CDR3 length equals 12 residues. From germline, CDR1 is MGHRA and CDR2 YSYEKL. Between the trimmed V and J ends, which lost 6 bases and 5 bases, there was a span of 10 bases. Here the CDR3 reads CASSGQNTEAFF. CDR3 coding DNA: TGCGCCAGCAGTGGACAGAATACTGAAGCTTTCTTT.

At least ten counts were recorded for this clone. J is TRBJ2-1 and V is TRBV12-1; the DNA was not compared with TRBD1, the D call given in the table. TRBV12-1 corresponds to a pseudogene. The CDR3 runs to 12 residues. The CDR3 here is CASSFQHGEQFF. The CDR3 bases are TGTGCCAGCAGCTTTCAACATGGTGAGCAGTTCTTC.

This clone was seen more than once but under ten times. This sequence joins TRBV10-1 and TRBJ2-4; D is undetermined. Germline loops: CDR1 WNHNN, CDR2 SYGVQD (reference sequence). Deletions cut 3 bases from V and 8 bases from J, with 8 bases between. The CDR3 consists of 12 residues. CDR3 sequence: CASSDSVDIQYF. In nucleotides, the CDR3 is TGCGCCAGCAGTGATAGTGTGGACATTCAGTACTTC.

The genes are TRBV29-1 and TRBJ1-2; D not certain. The V and J ends lost 2 bases and 5 bases respectively, with 12 bases between them. The germline V gene has CDR1 SQVTM and CDR2 ANQGSEA. There are 13 residues in the CDR3. CDR3 nucleotides: TGCAGCGTTGAAAGAAGCCCATTTTATGGCTACACCTTC. Its protein product is CSVERSPFYGYTF.

This clone showed up just a few times. The chain combines TRBV6-5 with TRBJ2-3; D not certain. In germline, CDR1 is MNHEY, CDR2 SVGAGI. V was clipped by 0 bases and J by 3 bases, with 7 bases between them. This CDR3 region has 14 residues. The CDR3 here is CASSYSWDTDTQYF. The CDR3 bases are TGTGCCAGCAGTTACTCATGGGATACAGATACGCAGTATTTT.